The 3 T cell receptor beta chains below were found in one sample sequenced in a study of blood T cell repertoires in COVID-19. Sequencing was performed with immunoSEQ multiplex PCR; in TCRdb, only in-frame clones are kept and a portion is missing. Of tens of thousands of clones listed, 79% are singletons. Sequenced material: peripheral blood. These receptors were collected from a woman older than 75 with acute or convalescent COVID-19.

The CDR3 reads CASSLGRKLFF. Written as DNA, the CDR3 is TGTGCCAGCAGCCTTGGGAGGAAACTGTTTTTT. This sequence joins TRBV14 and TRBJ1-4; D gene uncertain. CDR1 and CDR2 from the germline V gene are SGHDN and FVKESK. V shed 4 bases and J shed 11 bases, with 8 bases lying between them. The CDR3 spans 11 residues. The whole variable domain, remainder taken from reference TRBV14 and TRBJ1-4, is EAGVTQFPSHSVIEKGQTVTLRCDPISGHDNLYWYRRVMGKEIKFLLHFVKESKQDESGMPNNRFLAERTGGTYSTLKVQPAELEDSGVYFCASSLGRKLFFGSGTQLSVL.

This clone was counted only a few times. The gene calls are TRBV7-9 and TRBJ1-6; no reliable D call. Germline V gives CDR1 SEHNR, CDR2 FQNEAQ (reference sequence). This CDR3 is 16 amino acids long. Trimming stripped 6 bases from V and 9 bases from J, with 21 bases between. The CDR3 nucleotides read TGTGCCAGCAGGTCCGGACCGGGGTTGAGGGTTTCACCCCTCCACTTT. Translated, it gives CASRSGPGLRVSPLHF.

The rearrangement links TRBV7-2 to TRBJ1-4; D is undetermined. V lost 2 bases and J 8 bases, leaving 9 bases between the germline ends. Germline V gives CDR1 SGHTA, CDR2 FQGNSA. The CDR3 is 13 residues long. The CDR3: CASSLWEKEKLFF. The CDR3 DNA is TGTGCCAGCAGCTTATGGGAGAAAGAAAAACTGTTTTTT.